This T cell receptor (beta chain) was recorded in a study of identical twins. Study results and limitations: Twins shared beta out-of-frame sequences in excess, but this excess was weaker.

The cDNA had a unique molecular identifier and a template-switch universal primer site. TCRdb re-called the 5' RACE reads with MiXCR, one entry per CDR3 protein. The profile shows over 550,000 distinct CDR3 sequences, about 7.1% of them singletons. This clonotype was picked up a small number of times. Its antigen is unknown. This CDR3 comprises 15 residues. The V end lost 5 bases, the J end lost 4 bases, and 17 bases lay between the germline ends. From germline, CDR1 is SGHAT and CDR2 FQNNGV. This same sample was also part of a study on yellow fever vaccine responses in identical twins. Per that study: Reportedly, the response of twins' T cells to the vaccine seemed partly convergent, partly personalized.

This clonotype originated in a woman aged 18-30 years in good health. Material: PBMCs. The V gene is TRBV11-2, the J gene TRBJ2-5, with D perhaps being TRBD1 or TRBD2 (5 bases each). The CDR3 loop reads CASSARDAVGETQYF. CDR3 in DNA: TGTGCCAGCAGCGCCCGGGACGCCGTTGGAGAGACCCAGTACTTC.